The T cell receptor beta chain under discussion was sequenced for a study of cytomegalovirus exposure and HLA in healthy donors. The PCR contained 60 Vbeta and 13 Jbeta primers. Using immunoSEQ multiplex PCR, the repertoire was profiled, and TCRdb retains in-frame clones only, with some absent. The sample consists of about 140,000 clones, about 80% of them appearing once. Regarding this clone: Its specificity is not known.

Study results and caveats: The authors later linked a missense DCLRE1C variant to TCR beta V- and J-gene trimming. TCR beta chains numbering some 160 were designated cytomegalovirus-associated. TCR beta sequences reportedly predicted most subjects' HLA-A and HLA-B alleles accurately.

This CDR3 has 17 residues. Trimming cost V 3 bases and J 2 bases; bases outside gene matches: 11. Per the germline V gene, CDR1 is ENHRY and CDR2 is SYGVKD. Participants comprised healthy donors of bone marrow. Sequencing was performed on PBMCs. The chain carries TRBV10-3 and TRBJ2-3, with TRBD2 matching over 7 bases. This clonotype originated in a man aged 40-49 years in good health and CMV-seronegative. The CDR3 DNA is TGTGCCATCAGTGACCACGATCTAGCGGAGTCCACAGATACGCAGTATTTT. This translates into CAISDHDLAESTDTQYF.